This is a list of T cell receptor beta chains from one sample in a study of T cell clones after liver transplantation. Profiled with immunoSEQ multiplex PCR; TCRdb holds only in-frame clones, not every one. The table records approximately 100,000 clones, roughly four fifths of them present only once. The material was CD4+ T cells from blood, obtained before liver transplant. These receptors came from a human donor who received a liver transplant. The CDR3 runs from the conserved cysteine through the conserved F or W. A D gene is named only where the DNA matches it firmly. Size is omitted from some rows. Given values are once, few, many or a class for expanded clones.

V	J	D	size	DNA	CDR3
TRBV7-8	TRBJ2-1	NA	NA	TGTGCCAGCAGCTCACCCCCTGGGACCGATGATGAGCAGTTCTTC	CASSSPPGTDDEQFF
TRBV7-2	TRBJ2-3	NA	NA	TGTGCCAGCAGCTTAGCCTCCAGAACAGATACGCAGTATTTT	CASSLASRTDTQYF
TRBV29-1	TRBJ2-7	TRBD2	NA	TGCAGCGTTGAATTTGCGGGGGGGGCCGAGCAGTACTTC	CSVEFAGGAEQYF
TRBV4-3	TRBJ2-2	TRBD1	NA	TGCGCCAGCAGCAGGGGGCTGAACACCGGGGAGCTGTTTTTT	CASSRGLNTGELFF
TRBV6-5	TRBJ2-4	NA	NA	TGTGCCAGCGCGGGACGTAGCGTTAAATTGGGCATTCAGTACTTC	CASAGRSVKLGIQYF
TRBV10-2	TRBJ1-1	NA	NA	TGCGCCAGCAGTATGACAGGGAACACTGAAGCTTTCTTT	CASSMTGNTEAFF
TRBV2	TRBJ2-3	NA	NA	TGTGCCAGCAGTGAGGTGGCGCCTGGGACAGATACGCAGTATTTT	CASSEVAPGTDTQYF
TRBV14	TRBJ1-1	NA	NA	TGTGCCAGCAGCCAAGACCCGGCGTACACTGAAGCTTTCTTT	CASSQDPAYTEAFF
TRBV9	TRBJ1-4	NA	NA	TGTGCCAGCAGCCCCGGGGAGGTGTTAACAAATGAAAAACTGTTTTTT	CASSPGEVLTNEKLFF
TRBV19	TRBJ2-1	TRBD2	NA	TGTGCCAGTAGTATGGAGCGGGGGCCCTCCTACAATGAGCAGTTCTTC	CASSMERGPSYNEQFF
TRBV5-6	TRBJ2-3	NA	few	TGTGCCAGCAGCTTGGTGCGGCTGAGCACAGATACGCAGTATTTT	CASSLVRLSTDTQYF
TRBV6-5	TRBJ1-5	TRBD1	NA	TGTGCCAGCAGCCTCGGACAGGGCAATCAGCCCCAGCATTTT	CASSLGQGNQPQHF
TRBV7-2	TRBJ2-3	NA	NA	TGTGCCAGCAGCTTAGGAGGCAGGGCGATCACAGATACGCAGTATTTT	CASSLGGRAITDTQYF
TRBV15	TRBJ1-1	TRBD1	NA	TGTGCCACCAGCAGTCCAGGGGGCTTGAACACTGAAGCTTTCTTT	CATSSPGGLNTEAFF
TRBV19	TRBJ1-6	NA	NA	TGTGCCAGTAGTATATCCGACGCTGGGGCCAATTCACCCCTCCACTTT	CASSISDAGANSPLHF
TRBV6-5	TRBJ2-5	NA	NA	TGTGCCAGCAGTTATGGGGGCACGGAGACCCAGTACTTC	CASSYGGTETQYF
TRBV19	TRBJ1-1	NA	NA	TGTGCCAGTACGAAGGCAGGGAACACTGAAGCTTTCTTT	CASTKAGNTEAFF
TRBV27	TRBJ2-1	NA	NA	TGTGCCAGCAGTATCCGGACTATGGGTGAGCAGTTCTTC	CASSIRTMGEQFF
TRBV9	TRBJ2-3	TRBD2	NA	TGTGCCAGCAGCGTAGAGATTAGCGGGAGGGACACAGATACGCAGTATTTT	CASSVEISGRDTDTQYF
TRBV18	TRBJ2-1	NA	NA	TGTGCCAGCTCACCTCTTAGCGGTTTGGGTTACAATGAGCAGTTCTTC	CASSPLSGLGYNEQFF
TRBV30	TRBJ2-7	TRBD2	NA	TGTGCCTGGATATCGAAGCGGGAGGGCCTCTACGAGCAGTACTTC	CAWISKREGLYEQYF
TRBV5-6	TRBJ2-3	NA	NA	TGTGCCAGCGGCGGCACGGGGTCGGTGTCAGATACGCAGTATTTT	CASGGTGSVSDTQYF
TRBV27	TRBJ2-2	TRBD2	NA	TGTGCCAGCAGTGGCAGACTAGCGGGAGATGGCACCGGGGAGCTGTTTTTT	CASSGRLAGDGTGELFF
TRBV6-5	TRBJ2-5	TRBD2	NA	TGTGCCAGCAGTTACTGGTCTAGCGGGAATCAAGAGACCCAGTACTTC	CASSYWSSGNQETQYF
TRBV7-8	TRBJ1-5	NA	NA	TGTGCCAGCAGCTTAGAAGACGTATCGAGCAATCAGCCCCAGCATTTT	CASSLEDVSSNQPQHF
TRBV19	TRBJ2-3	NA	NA	TGTGCCAGTAGTATGACGCTAAGCACAGATACGCAGTATTTT	CASSMTLSTDTQYF
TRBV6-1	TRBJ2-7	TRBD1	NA	TGTGCCTCCGGACAGGGGGTCTCCTACGAGCAGTACTTC	CASGQGVSYEQYF
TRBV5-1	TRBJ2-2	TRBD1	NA	TGCGCCAGCAGCAGGGACAGGGGGAACACCGGGGAGCTGTTTTTT	CASSRDRGNTGELFF
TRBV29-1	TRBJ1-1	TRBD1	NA	TGCAGCGTTGACGGGGCAGGGGGCGTAATGAACACTGAAGCTTTCTTT	CSVDGAGGVMNTEAFF
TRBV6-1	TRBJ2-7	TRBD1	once	TGTGCCAGCAGGGGACAGGGAGGTTTCTACGAGCAGTACTTC	CASRGQGGFYEQYF
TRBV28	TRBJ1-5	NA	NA	TGTGCCAGCGCACCCCAATGGCGGGGGGCAATCAGCCCCCAGCATTTT	CASAPQWRGAISPQHF
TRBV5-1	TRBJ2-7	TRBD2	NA	TGCGCCAGCAGCCCCGGGAGGCGAGGGGACCACGAGCAGTACTTC	CASSPGRRGDHEQYF
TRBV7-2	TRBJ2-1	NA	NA	TGTGCCAGCAGCTTCGAGGGTAGGAGCAATGAGCAGTTCTTC	CASSFEGRSNEQFF
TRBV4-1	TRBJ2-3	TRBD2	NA	TGCGCCAGCAGCCTTCCTGCTCTAGCGGGGCGCACAGATACGCAGTATTTT	CASSLPALAGRTDTQYF
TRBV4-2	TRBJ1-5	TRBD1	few	TGTGCCAGCAGCCAAGCGACAGGGGATCAGCCCCAGCATTTT	CASSQATGDQPQHF
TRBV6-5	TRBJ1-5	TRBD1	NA	TGTGCCAGCAGTCGGGACAGGGGGTCTCAGCCCCAGCATTTT	CASSRDRGSQPQHF